The 13 T cell receptor beta chains in this list originate from one sample, sequenced in a study of shared clonotypes between healthy human individuals. Sequenced by immunoSEQ multiplex PCR; TCRdb stores in-frame clones only, minus some. The table includes 740,000 or so clones, around three quarters detected once. Specimen: memory CD4+ T cells sorted from blood. Specified subset: CD45RA-negative fraction. These receptors were collected from a woman aged 25 to 39 in good health.

The chain uses TRBV29-1 and TRBJ2-1; 7 nucleotides match TRBD2. Unmatched junction bases numbered 9, after V lost 5 bases and J lost 8 bases. Germline V gene sequence: CDR1 SQVTM, CDR2 ANQGSEA. The CDR3 contains 13 residues. The CDR3 loop reads CSVYSTSEYEQFF. CDR3 in DNA: TGCAGCGTTTATAGTACTAGCGAGTATGAGCAGTTCTTC.

V gene TRBV2 combines with J gene TRBJ2-7, with TRBD2 as a possible D gene (5 bases). The CDR3 consists of 14 residues. V was shortened by 0 bases and J by 5 bases, with 11 bases between the two germline ends. Germline values: CDR1 SNHLY, CDR2 FYNNEI. The CDR3 spells CASSEAGLAHEQYF. For the CDR3, the DNA is TGTGCCAGCAGTGAAGCAGGGCTAGCCCACGAGCAGTACTTC.

Concerning this clone: In the same sample, other DNA sequences code for this CDR3. The V call is TRBV29-1, the J call TRBJ1-1; possible D gene TRBD1, 5 bases. The germline gives CDR1 SQVTM, CDR2 ANQGSEA. This CDR3 spans 13 amino acids. Trimming took 4 bases from V and 1 from J, leaving 10 bases between them. The CDR3: CSVVGQGNTEAFF. In nucleotides, the CDR3 is TGCAGCGTTGTGGGGCAGGGGAACACTGAAGCTTTCTTT.

The rearrangement links TRBV19 to TRBJ1-1, with D perhaps matching TRBD1 (5 bases). In germline, CDR1 is LNHDA, CDR2 SQIVND (reference sequence). This CDR3 contains 14 residues. V lost 5 bases and J lost 2, with 12 bases in between. Here the CDR3 DNA reads TGTGCCAGTAGTCCCGGGACCCCAAACACTGAAGCTTTCTTT. This translates into CASSPGTPNTEAFF. The variable domain in full, completed from reference TRBV19 and TRBJ1-1, reads DGGITQSPKYLFRKEGQNVTLSCEQNLNHDAMYWYRQDPGQGLRLIYYSQIVNDFQKGDIAEGYSVSREKKESFPLTVTSAQKNPTAFYLCASSPGTPNTEAFFGQGTRLTVV.

V gene TRBV6-5 combines with J gene TRBJ1-2; D may be TRBD1 (6 bases). The CDR3 is made up of 11 amino acids. V lost 5 bases and J lost 8, with 9 bases in between. Germline CDR1 is MNHEY and CDR2 is SVGAGI. CDR3 in DNA: TGTGCCAGCAGTACAGGGAACGGCTACACCTTC. As protein: CASSTGNGYTF.

The chain links TRBV4-1 to TRBJ1-5; a possible D gene is TRBD1 (5 bases). The CDR3 is made up of 15 amino acids. The ends were cut back, 0 bases at V and 8 bases at J, with 14 bases in the middle. Per the germline V gene, CDR1 is MGHRA and CDR2 is YSYEKL. The CDR3 DNA reads TGCGCCAGCAGCCAAGATATCGGCAGGGCGGAGCCCCAGCATTTT. Translation gives CASSQDIGRAEPQHF.

The gene calls are TRBV19 and TRBJ1-1, with unresolved D. V was cut by 6 bases and J by 5 bases, with 13 bases left in between. Looked up from germline, CDR1 is LNHDA and CDR2 is SQIVND (reference sequence). CDR3 size: 13 residues. CDR3 sequence reads: CASSGPFGTEAFF. The CDR3, as DNA: TGTGCCAGTAGCGGACCTTTCGGGACTGAAGCTTTCTTT.

This sequence joins TRBV30 and TRBJ2-5; 7 bases map to TRBD2. The CDR3 has 14 residues. V lost 3 bases and J lost 5; bases outside the gene matches: 9. Germline V CDR1 and CDR2: GTSNPN, SVGIG (reference sequence). CDR3 region: CAWRGGSSGETQYF. As DNA, the CDR3 is TGTGCCTGGAGAGGCGGGAGTAGTGGTGAGACCCAGTACTTC.

This clone was detected a few times. In nucleotides, the CDR3 is TGTGCCAGCAGTTACGGGATGAACACTGAAGCTTTCTTT. Protein: CASSYGMNTEAFF. The chain is built from TRBV6-6 and TRBJ1-1; D gene ambiguous. Per the germline V gene, CDR1 is MNHNY and CDR2 is SVGAGI (reference sequence). The V end lost 2 bases, the J end lost 0 bases, and 4 bases lay between the germline ends. CDR3 length: 13 amino acids.

This chain uses TRBV27 with TRBJ1-1; 7 nucleotides match TRBD1. Trimming took 2 bases from V and 6 from J; bases not matched to a gene: 6. Germline V lookup: CDR1 MNHEY, CDR2 SMNVEV (reference sequence). CDR3 size: 14 residues. Written as DNA, the CDR3 is TGTGCCAGCAGTTTAACAGGGGTTAAGGCTGAAGCTTTCTTT. This gives the protein CASSLTGVKAEAFF.

The J gene is TRBJ2-1, the V gene TRBV28; D ambiguous. Germline CDR1 reads MDHEN; CDR2 reads SYDVKM. The ends were cut back, 6 bases at V and 10 bases at J, with 10 bases in the middle. The CDR3 totals 11 residues. The chain's CDR3 is CASSKISEQFF. The DNA for the CDR3 is TGTGCCAGCAGCAAGATCTCGGAGCAGTTCTTC.

V and J are TRBV6-1 and TRBJ1-2; D not resolved. Germline CDR1 reads MNHNS; CDR2 reads SASEGT. This CDR3 is 12 amino acids long. V lost 0 bases, J lost 3 bases, and 2 bases lay in between. The CDR3 bases are TGTGCCAGCAGTGAAGCGTACTATGGCTACACCTTC. Translating gives CASSEAYYGYTF.

Only a few counts were recorded for this clone. This chain uses TRBV7-3 with TRBJ2-1; 9 bases are shared with TRBD2. The germline CDR1 and CDR2 sequences are SGHTA and FQGTGA. The junction had 7 bases not matched to a gene; V was cut back by 3 bases and J by 4 bases. This CDR3 is built from 16 residues. Here the CDR3 reads CASSLMEREVYNEQFF. CDR3 bases: TGTGCCAGCAGCTTGATGGAGCGGGAGGTATACAATGAGCAGTTCTTC.